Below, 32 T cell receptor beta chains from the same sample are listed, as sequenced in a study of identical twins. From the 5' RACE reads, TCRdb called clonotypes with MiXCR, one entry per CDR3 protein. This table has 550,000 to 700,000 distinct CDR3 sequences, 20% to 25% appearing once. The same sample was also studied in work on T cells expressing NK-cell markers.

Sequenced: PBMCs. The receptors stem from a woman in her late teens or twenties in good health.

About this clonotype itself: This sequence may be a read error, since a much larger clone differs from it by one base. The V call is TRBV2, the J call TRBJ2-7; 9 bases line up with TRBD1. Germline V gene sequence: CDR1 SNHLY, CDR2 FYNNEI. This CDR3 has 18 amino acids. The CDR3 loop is CACSLAHRTGDRSYEQYF. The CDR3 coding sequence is TGTGCCTGCAGTTTAGCGCATAGGACAGGGGACAGGTCCTACGAGCAGTACTTC. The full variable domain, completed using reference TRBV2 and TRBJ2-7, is EPEVTQTPSHQVTQMGQEVILRCVPISNHLYFYWYRQILGQKVEFLVSFYNNEISEKSEIFDDQFSVERPDGSNFTLKIRSTKLEDSAMYFCACSLAHRTGDRSYEQYFGPGTRLTVT.

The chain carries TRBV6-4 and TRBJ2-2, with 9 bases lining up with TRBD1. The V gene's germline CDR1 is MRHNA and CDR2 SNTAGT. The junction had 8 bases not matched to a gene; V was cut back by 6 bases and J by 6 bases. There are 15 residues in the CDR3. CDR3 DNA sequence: TGTGCCAGCAGGGGACAGGGTGGCGGTGCCGGGGAGCTGTTTTTT. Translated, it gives CASRGQGGGAGELFF.

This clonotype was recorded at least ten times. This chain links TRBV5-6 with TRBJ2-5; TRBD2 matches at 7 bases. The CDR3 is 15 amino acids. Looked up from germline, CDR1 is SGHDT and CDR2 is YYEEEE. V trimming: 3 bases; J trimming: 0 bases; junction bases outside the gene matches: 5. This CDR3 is CASSWVLANQETQYF. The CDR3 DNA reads TGTGCCAGCAGCTGGGTACTAGCGAACCAAGAGACCCAGTACTTC.

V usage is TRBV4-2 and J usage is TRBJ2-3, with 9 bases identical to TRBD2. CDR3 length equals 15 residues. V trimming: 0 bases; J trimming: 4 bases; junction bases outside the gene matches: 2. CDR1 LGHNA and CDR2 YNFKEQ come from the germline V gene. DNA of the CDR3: TGTGCCAGCAGCCAAGAGCGGGGGGGCTCAGATACGCAGTATTTT. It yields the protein CASSQERGGSDTQYF.

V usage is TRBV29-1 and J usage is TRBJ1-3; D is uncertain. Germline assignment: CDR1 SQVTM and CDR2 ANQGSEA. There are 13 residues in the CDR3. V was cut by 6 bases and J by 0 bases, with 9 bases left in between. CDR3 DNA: TGCAGCGTCCGAAGGAGCTCTGGAAACACCATATATTTT. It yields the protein CSVRRSSGNTIYF.

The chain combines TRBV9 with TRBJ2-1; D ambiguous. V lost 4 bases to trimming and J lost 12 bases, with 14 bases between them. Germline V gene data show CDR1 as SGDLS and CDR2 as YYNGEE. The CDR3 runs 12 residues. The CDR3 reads CASSPSPAVQFF. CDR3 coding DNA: TGTGCCAGCAGCCCTTCTCCGGCGGTGCAGTTCTTC.

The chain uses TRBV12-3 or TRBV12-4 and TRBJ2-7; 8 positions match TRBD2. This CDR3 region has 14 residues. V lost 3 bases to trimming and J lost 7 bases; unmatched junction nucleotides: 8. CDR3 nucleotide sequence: TGTGCCAGCAGTTTCGGGACTAGTGATCGAGAGCAGTACTTC. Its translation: CASSFGTSDREQYF.

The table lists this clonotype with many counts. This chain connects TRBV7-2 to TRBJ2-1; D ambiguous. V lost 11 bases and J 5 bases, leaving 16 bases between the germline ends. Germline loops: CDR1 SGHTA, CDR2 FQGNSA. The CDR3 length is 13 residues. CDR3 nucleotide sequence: TGTGCCCCAACGCCAGGCGTCAACAATGAGCAGTTCTTC. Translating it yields CAPTPGVNNEQFF.

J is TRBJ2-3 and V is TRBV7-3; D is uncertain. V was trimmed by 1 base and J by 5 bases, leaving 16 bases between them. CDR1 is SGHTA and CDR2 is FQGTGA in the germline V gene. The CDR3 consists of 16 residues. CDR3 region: CASSLRVGPTVDTQYF. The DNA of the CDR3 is TGTGCCAGCAGCTTAAGGGTAGGACCGACGGTAGATACGCAGTATTTT. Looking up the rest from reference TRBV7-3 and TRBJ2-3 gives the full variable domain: GAGVSQTPSNKVTEKGKYVELRCDPISGHTALYWYRQSLGQGPEFLIYFQGTGAADDSGLPNDRFFAVRPEGSVSTLKIQRTERGDSAVYLCASSLRVGPTVDTQYFGPGTRLTVL.

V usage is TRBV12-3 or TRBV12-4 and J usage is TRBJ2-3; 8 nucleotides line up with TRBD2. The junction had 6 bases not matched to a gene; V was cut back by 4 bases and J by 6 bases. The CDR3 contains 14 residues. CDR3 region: CASSSSGGLDTQYF. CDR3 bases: TGTGCCAGCAGTTCGAGCGGGGGTCTGGATACGCAGTATTTT.

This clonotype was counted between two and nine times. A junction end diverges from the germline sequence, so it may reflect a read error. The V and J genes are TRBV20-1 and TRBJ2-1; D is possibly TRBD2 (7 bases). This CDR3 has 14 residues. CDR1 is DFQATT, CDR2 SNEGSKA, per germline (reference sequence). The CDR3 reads CSNIGSLGGQIHLF. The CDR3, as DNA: TGCAGTAACATCGGGTCCCTCGGGGGGCAGATCCACCTCTTC.

CDR3: CASSGIMGEQYF. CDR3 DNA sequence: TGTGCCAGCAGTGGAATAATGGGGGAGCAGTACTTC. The V call is TRBV6-6, the J call TRBJ2-7; no reliable D call. From germline, CDR1 is MNHNY and CDR2 SVGAGI (reference sequence). The CDR3 has 12 residues. Trimming removed 5 bases at V and 7 bases at J, with 12 bases between.

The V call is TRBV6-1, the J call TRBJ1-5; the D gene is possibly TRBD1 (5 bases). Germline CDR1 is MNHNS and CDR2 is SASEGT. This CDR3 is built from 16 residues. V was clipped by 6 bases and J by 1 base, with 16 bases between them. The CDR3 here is CASRALGELSNQPQHF. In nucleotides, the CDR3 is TGTGCCAGCAGGGCCCTGGGGGAACTGAGCAATCAGCCCCAGCATTTT.

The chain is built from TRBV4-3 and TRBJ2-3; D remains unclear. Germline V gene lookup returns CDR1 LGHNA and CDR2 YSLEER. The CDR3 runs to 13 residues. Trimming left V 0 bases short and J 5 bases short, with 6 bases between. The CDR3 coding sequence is TGCGCCAGCAGCCAAGATGTCGGAGATACGCAGTATTTT. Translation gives CASSQDVGDTQYF.

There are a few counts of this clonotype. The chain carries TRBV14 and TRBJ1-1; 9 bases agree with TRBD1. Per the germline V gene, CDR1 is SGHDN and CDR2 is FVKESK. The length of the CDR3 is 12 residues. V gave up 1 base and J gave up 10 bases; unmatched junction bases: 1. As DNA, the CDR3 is TGTGCCAGCAGCCAAGTGACAGGGGGAGCTTTCTTT. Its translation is CASSQVTGGAFF.

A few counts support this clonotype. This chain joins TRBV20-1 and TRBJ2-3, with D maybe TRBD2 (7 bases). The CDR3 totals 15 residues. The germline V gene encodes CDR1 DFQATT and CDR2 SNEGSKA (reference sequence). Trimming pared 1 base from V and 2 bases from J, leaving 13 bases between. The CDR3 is CSARGAGAYTDTQYF. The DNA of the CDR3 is TGCAGTGCTAGAGGGGCGGGGGCTTACACAGATACGCAGTATTTT.

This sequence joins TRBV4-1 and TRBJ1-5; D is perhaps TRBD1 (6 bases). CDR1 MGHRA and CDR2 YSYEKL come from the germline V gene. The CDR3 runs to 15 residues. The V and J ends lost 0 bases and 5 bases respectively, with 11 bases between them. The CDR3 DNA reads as TGCGCCAGCAGCCAAGAGGGGGGGGCCCATCAGCCCCAGCATTTT. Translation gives CASSQEGGAHQPQHF.

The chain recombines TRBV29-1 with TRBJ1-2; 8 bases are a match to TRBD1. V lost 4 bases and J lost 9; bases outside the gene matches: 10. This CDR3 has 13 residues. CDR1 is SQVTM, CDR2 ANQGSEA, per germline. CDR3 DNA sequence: TGCAGCGTTGCCGTGGACAGGGACGAAAGCTACACCTTC. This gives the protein CSVAVDRDESYTF. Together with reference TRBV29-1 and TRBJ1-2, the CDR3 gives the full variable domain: SAVISQKPSRDICQRGTSLTIQCQVDSQVTMMFWYRQQPGQSLTLIATANQGSEATYESGFVIDKFPISRPNLTFSTLTVSNMSPEDSSIYLCSVAVDRDESYTFGSGTRLTVV.

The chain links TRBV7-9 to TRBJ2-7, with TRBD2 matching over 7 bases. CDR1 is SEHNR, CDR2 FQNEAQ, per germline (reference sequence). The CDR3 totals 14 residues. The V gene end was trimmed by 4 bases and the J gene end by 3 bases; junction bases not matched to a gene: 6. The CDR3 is CASSYGTNDYEQYF. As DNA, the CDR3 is TGTGCCAGCAGCTACGGGACTAACGACTACGAGCAGTACTTC. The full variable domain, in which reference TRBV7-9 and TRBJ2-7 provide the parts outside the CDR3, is DTGVSQNPRHKITKRGQNVTFRCDPISEHNRLYWYRQTLGQGPEFLTYFQNEAQLEKSRLLSDRFSAERPKGSFSTLEIQRTEQGDSAMYLCASSYGTNDYEQYFGPGTRLTVT.

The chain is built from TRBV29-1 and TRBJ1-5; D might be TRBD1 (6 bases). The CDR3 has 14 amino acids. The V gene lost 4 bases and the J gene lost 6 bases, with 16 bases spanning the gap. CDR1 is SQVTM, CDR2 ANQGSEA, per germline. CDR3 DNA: TGCAGCGTTGCGGGCCAGGGGTTCGGTCAGCCCCAGCATTTT. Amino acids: CSVAGQGFGQPQHF.

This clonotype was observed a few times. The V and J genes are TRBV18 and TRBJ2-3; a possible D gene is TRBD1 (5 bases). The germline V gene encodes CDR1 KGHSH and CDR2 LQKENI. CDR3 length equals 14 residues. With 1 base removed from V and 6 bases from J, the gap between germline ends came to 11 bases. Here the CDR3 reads CASSPLGPPDTQYF. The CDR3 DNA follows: TGTGCCAGCTCACCACTGGGGCCTCCCGATACGCAGTATTTT.

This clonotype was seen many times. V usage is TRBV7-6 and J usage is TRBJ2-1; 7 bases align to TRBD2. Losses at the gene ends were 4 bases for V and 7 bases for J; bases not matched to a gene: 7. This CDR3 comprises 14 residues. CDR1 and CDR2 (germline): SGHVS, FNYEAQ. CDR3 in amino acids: CASSSGTIFNEQFF. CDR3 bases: TGTGCCAGCAGCTCCGGGACTATCTTTAATGAGCAGTTCTTC.

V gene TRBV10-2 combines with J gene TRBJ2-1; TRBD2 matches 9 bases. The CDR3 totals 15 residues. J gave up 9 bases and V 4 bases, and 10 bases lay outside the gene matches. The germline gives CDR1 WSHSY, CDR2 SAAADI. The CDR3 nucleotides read TGCGCCAGCAGTGGCGGGTTAGCGGGAGTTAGTGAGCAGTTCTTC. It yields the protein CASSGGLAGVSEQFF.

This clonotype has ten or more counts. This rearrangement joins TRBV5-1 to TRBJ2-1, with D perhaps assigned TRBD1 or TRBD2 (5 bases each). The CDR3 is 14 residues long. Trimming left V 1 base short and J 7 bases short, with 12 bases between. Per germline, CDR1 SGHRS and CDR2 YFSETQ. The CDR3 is CASSLWGPGNEQFF. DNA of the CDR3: TGCGCCAGCAGCTTGTGGGGCCCGGGAAATGAGCAGTTCTTC.

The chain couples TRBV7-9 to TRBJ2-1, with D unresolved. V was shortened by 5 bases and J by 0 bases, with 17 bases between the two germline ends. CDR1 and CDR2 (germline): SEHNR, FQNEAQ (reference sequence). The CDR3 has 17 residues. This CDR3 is CASSLPGNRFSYNEQFF. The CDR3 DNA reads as TGTGCCAGCAGCCTGCCGGGTAATCGTTTCTCCTACAATGAGCAGTTCTTC. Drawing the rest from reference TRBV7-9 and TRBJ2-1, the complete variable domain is DTGVSQNPRHKITKRGQNVTFRCDPISEHNRLYWYRQTLGQGPEFLTYFQNEAQLEKSRLLSDRFSAERPKGSFSTLEIQRTEQGDSAMYLCASSLPGNRFSYNEQFFGPGTRLTVL.

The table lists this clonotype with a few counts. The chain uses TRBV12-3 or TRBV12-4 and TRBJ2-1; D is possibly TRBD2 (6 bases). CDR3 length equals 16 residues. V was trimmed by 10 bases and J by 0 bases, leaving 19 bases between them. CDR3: CATSTGLRSSYNEQFF. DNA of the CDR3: TGTGCCACCTCTACGGGACTCCGAAGCTCCTACAATGAGCAGTTCTTC.

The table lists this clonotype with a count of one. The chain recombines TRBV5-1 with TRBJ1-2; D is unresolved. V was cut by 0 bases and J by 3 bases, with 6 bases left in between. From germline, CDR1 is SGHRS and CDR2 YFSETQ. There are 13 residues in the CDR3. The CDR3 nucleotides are TGCGCCAGCAGCTTGGAGTACCACTATGGCTACACCTTC. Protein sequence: CASSLEYHYGYTF.

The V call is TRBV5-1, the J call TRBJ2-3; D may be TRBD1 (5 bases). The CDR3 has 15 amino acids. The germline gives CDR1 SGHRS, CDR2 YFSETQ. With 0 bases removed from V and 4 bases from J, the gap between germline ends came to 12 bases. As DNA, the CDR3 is TGCGCCAGCAGCTTGGTCGACAGTATAGCAGATACGCAGTATTTT. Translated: CASSLVDSIADTQYF.

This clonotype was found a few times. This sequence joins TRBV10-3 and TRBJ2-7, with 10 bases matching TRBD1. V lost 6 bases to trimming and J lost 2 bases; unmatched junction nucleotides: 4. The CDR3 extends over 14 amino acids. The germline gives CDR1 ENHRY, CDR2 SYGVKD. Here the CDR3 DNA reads TGTGCCATCAGCTTGACAGGGGGCACCTACGAGCAGTACTTC. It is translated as CAISLTGGTYEQYF.

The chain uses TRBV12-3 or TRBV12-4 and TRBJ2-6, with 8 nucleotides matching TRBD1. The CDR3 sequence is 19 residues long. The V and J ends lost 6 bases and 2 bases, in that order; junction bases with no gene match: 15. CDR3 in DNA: TGTGCCAGCAGCCCTGACTTTGGGACAGGTAATCCTGGGGCCAACGTCCTGACTTTC. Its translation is CASSPDFGTGNPGANVLTF.

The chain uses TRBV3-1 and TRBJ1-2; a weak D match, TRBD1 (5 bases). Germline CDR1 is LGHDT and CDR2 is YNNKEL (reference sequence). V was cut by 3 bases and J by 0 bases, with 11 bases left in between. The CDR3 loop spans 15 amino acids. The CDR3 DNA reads TGTGCCAGCAGCCAGGGACCGTTTTCTAACTATGGCTACACCTTC. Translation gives CASSQGPFSNYGYTF. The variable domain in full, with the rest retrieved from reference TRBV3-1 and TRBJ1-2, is DTAVSQTPKYLVTQMGNDKSIKCEQNLGHDTMYWYKQDSKKFLKIMFSYNNKELIINETVPNRFSPKSPDKAHLNLHINSLELGDSAVYFCASSQGPFSNYGYTFGSGTRLTVV.

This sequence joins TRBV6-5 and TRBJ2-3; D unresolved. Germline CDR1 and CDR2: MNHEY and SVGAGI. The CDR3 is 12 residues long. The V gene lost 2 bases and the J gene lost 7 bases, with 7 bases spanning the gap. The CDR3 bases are TGTGCCAGCAGTTACGATCAGAATACGCAGTATTTT. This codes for CASSYDQNTQYF.